The entry below gives a single T cell receptor (beta chain) sequence along with its context. This sample is drawn from a study of control samples from healthy donors and cancer patients. Profiled with immunoSEQ multiplex PCR; TCRdb holds only in-frame clones, not every one. This sample has approximately 58,000 clones; more than 75% occur once, and the top ten carry over 9.5%. Germline CDR1 reads KGHSH; CDR2 reads LQKENI. V lost 2 bases to trimming and J lost 0 bases, with 10 bases between them. This CDR3 is built from 15 residues. Sample: PBMCs. The sequence came from a woman in her sixties or seventies with lung cancer. The V and J genes are TRBV18 and TRBJ1-1; the D gene is possibly TRBD1 (6 bases). The CDR3 reads CASSPGTPMNTEAFF. CDR3 sequence (DNA): TGTGCCAGCTCACCAGGGACACCAATGAACACTGAAGCTTTCTTT.